Included here is one T cell receptor beta chain sequence, with context. This entry comes from a study of CD8 T cells in Susac syndrome. Study-wide context: Patients with Susac syndrome were therapy-naive, on corticosteroids, or on intravenous immunoglobulin alone at blood draw.

With random hexamers, reverse transcription was performed on about 0.5 to 1 ug of RNA. From the immunoSEQ multiplex PCR reads, TCRdb called clonotypes with MiXCR, one entry per CDR3 protein. The sample carries about 80,000 distinct CDR3 sequences, about 92% recorded once. This CDR3 region has 15 residues. Unmatched junction bases numbered 6, after V lost 7 bases and J lost 4 bases. The sequence was obtained from a human donor with Susac syndrome. V gene TRBV12-3 or TRBV12-4 combines with J gene TRBJ1-5; 11 nucleotides agree with TRBD1. The specimen sequenced was CD4+ T cells from PBMCs. The CDR3 region is CASTDGTGGNQPQHF. DNA for the CDR3: TGTGCCAGCACCGACGGGACAGGGGGGAATCAGCCCCAGCATTTT.